This T cell receptor beta chain derives from a study of beta chain features in type 1 diabetes. Study-level information: Age, gender, cell numbers and subset yield matched between patients and controls.

Of the isolated RNA, all was reverse transcribed, and so the sequenced material was expressed TCRB transcripts. The assay was immunoSEQ multiplex PCR, and TCRdb's table has in-frame clones only and misses some. The sample lists around 430,000 clones; about 29% were seen once. Trimming took off 5 bases at V and 4 bases at J, with 16 bases between the two ends. This CDR3 has 15 amino acids. CDR1 SGHRS and CDR2 YFSETQ come from the germline V gene. The sequenced sample consisted of naive CD4+ T cells from blood. The TCR sequence derives from a man aged 18-30 years in good health. The chain recombines TRBV5-1 with TRBJ1-3, with D possibly TRBD1 on 6 matching bases. CDR3 nucleotide sequence: TGCGCCAGCAGATCTACAGGGCAAGTCGGAAACACCATATATTTT. Its translation is CASRSTGQVGNTIYF.